This T cell receptor (beta chain) is from a study of cytomegalovirus exposure and HLA in healthy donors. On this clone itself: The antigen is undetermined.

Using immunoSEQ multiplex PCR, the repertoire was profiled, and TCRdb retains in-frame clones only, with some absent. Among a few hundred thousand clones, roughly 88% were seen once, and the ten largest hold around 0.96%. General study findings and limits: The CMV antigen specificity of a few CMV-associated chains was confirmed through in vitro analysis.

Sample: PBMCs. The receptor's source is a man aged 30-40 years in good health and CMV-seronegative.

The CDR3 DNA reads TGTGCCAGCAGCTCGTTGGCAGGGCTCTCTAGCTATGGCTACACCTTC. It yields the protein CASSSLAGLSSYGYTF. The chain uses TRBV11-2 and TRBJ1-2, with TRBD1 as a possible D gene (5 bases). The germline CDR1 and CDR2 sequences are SGHAT and FQNNGV. V gave up 4 bases and J gave up 4 bases, with 19 bases separating them. The length of the CDR3 is 16 residues.